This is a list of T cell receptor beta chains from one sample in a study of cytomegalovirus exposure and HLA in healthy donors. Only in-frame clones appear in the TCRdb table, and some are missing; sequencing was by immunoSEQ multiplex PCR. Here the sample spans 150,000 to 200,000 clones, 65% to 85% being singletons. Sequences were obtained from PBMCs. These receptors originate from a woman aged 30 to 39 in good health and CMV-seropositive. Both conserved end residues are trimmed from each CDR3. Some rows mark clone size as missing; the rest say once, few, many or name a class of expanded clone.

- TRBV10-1 ASSERGTATDTQY
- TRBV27 ASSVTGPKNIQY
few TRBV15 ATSMYRGGQPQH
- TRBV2 ASRYQGAVTYEQY
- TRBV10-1 ASGQRDVNEQF
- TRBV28 ASARPLGGSNQPQH
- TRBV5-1 ASSLVGTGGFGYT
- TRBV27 ASSPVGGVEQPQH
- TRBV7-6 ASSLAFSYEQY
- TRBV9 ASSVGASGTYQETQY